Described below is a single T cell receptor beta chain sequence and its context. TCR beta libraries were built with iRepertoire HTBI primers and Arm-PCR of CDR3 regions. One entry per CDR3 protein results from TCRdb running MiXCR on the multiplex PCR reads. Of some 400,000 distinct CDR3 sequences listed, about 15% were seen once; the top ten hold 16%. This sample was taken from a study of regulatory T cells in long-lasting Graves disease. Germline CDR1 reads SQVTM; CDR2 reads ANQGSEA. Trimming removed 4 bases from V and 11 bases from J; junction bases left unmatched: 6. The CDR3 has 11 residues. The time point denotes: newly diagnosed GD, antithyroid drugs for less than 3 months. PBMC RNA was the source of the TCR library. The data were also submitted as part of a second study, on T cells in Graves' hyperthyroidism and ophthalmopathy. From that second work: Initially, a first-round RT-PCR of the TCR CDR3 employed the HTBI primer set.

Sequenced material: peripheral blood mononuclear cells (PBMCs), taken at new diagnosis, from a patient treated with antithyroid drugs. The source is a woman in her thirties with Graves disease. The chain links TRBV29-1 to TRBJ2-3; 7 positions match TRBD1. The CDR3 sequence: CSVVTAGGQYF. The DNA of the CDR3 is TGCAGCGTTGTTACTGCAGGGGGGCAGTATTTT.